The 18 T cell receptor beta chains listed next were all sequenced from one sample in a study of T-cell memory formation after mild COVID-19. TCRdb reprocessed the 5' RACE reads via MiXCR and lists one record per CDR3 protein. The data hold 350,000 to 500,000 distinct CDR3 sequences, with 20% to 30% observed a single time. The specimen sequenced was PBMCs or a T cell subset sorted from them (not recorded which). The source of these receptors is an adult woman who had mild COVID-19 (a few samples of this study predate the infection). Cell type and time point are not known.

This rearrangement joins TRBV5-1 to TRBJ2-3; D not certain. This CDR3 is built from 13 residues. V gave up 0 bases and J gave up 3 bases, with 5 bases separating them. The germline V gene encodes CDR1 SGHRS and CDR2 YFSETQ. CDR3 DNA: TGCGCCAGCAGCTTGGCAGCTACAGATACGCAGTATTTT. Translated: CASSLAATDTQYF.

CDR3 DNA sequence: TGCGCCAGCAGCCAAGATCACGAGGGGCTAGCGGGGGAGACCCAGTACTTC. Protein: CASSQDHEGLAGETQYF. The chain recombines TRBV4-1 with TRBJ2-5; 9 nucleotides match TRBD2. The CDR3 covers 17 residues. Germline V lookup: CDR1 MGHRA, CDR2 YSYEKL. V was clipped by 0 bases and J by 5 bases; unmatched bases: 10.

Only a few counts were recorded for this clonotype. The chain recombines TRBV3-1 with TRBJ2-1, with TRBD2 as a possible D gene (5 bases). Germline CDR1 LGHDT, CDR2 YNNKEL (reference sequence). The CDR3 covers 12 residues. Between the trimmed V and J ends, which lost 6 bases and 7 bases, there was a span of 10 bases. The CDR3, as DNA: TGTGCCAGCAGGCTACTAGGGAATGAGCAGTTCTTC. Translated: CASRLLGNEQFF.

This clonotype was detected many times. The chain couples TRBV3-1 to TRBJ2-3; 8 nucleotides agree with TRBD1. The CDR3 contains 14 residues. With V trimmed by 6 bases and J by 0 bases, 2 bases remained unmatched. Germline V lookup: CDR1 LGHDT, CDR2 YNNKEL (reference sequence). CDR3 residues: CASRWTGSTDTQYF. CDR3 nucleotides: TGTGCCAGCAGATGGACAGGGAGCACAGATACGCAGTATTTT.

This clonotype was seen more than once but under ten times. The chain employs TRBV5-6 and TRBJ2-7, with D perhaps given as TRBD1 or TRBD2 (5 bases each). The CDR3 totals 13 residues. The V gene lost 3 bases and the J gene lost 5 bases, with 12 bases spanning the gap. CDR1 is SGHDT, CDR2 YYEEEE, per germline. CDR3 sequence (DNA): TGTGCCAGCAGCTCACCGGGACGTGACGAGCAGTACTTC. Its protein is CASSSPGRDEQYF.

This chain uses TRBV7-2 with TRBJ2-3; TRBD2 is a possible D gene (5 bases). The CDR3 runs to 14 residues. V lost 5 bases, J lost 2 bases, and 11 bases lay in between. Germline V gene lookup returns CDR1 SGHTA and CDR2 FQGNSA. The CDR3 loop reads CASSPVATTDTQYF. Here the CDR3 DNA reads TGTGCCAGCAGCCCTGTAGCGACCACAGATACGCAGTATTTT.

A few counts support this clonotype. V usage is TRBV2 and J usage is TRBJ2-3; no clear D gene. The CDR3 is 11 amino acids. V lost 2 bases, J lost 13 bases, and 10 bases lay in between. The germline CDR1 and CDR2 sequences are SNHLY and FYNNEI. CDR3 sequence reads: CASSETPNEYF. The CDR3 bases are TGTGCCAGCAGTGAAACTCCCAATGAGTATTTT.

This clonotype was counted between two and nine times. CDR3 region: CASSPPGRTDTQYF. The DNA for the CDR3 is TGCGCCAGCAGCCCACCGGGACGCACAGATACGCAGTATTTT. The chain combines TRBV4-1 with TRBJ2-3; D possibly uses TRBD1 or TRBD2 (5 bases each). Germline V CDR1 and CDR2: MGHRA, YSYEKL. The CDR3 spans 14 residues. Trimming cost V 4 bases and J 1 base, with 9 bases left between them.

V gene TRBV5-6 combines with J gene TRBJ2-7; D gene unclear. This CDR3 has 13 residues. V was clipped by 5 bases and J by 2 bases, with 11 bases between them. The V gene's germline CDR1 is SGHDT and CDR2 YYEEEE. DNA for the CDR3: TGTGCCAGCAGTCGAGGACGAGCCTACGAGCAGTACTTC. It specifies CASSRGRAYEQYF.

The genes are TRBV29-1 and TRBJ2-7, with D tentatively TRBD1 or TRBD2 (5 bases each). This CDR3 spans 12 amino acids. The germline CDR1 and CDR2 sequences are SQVTM and ANQGSEA. The V and J ends lost 7 bases and 0 bases respectively, with 10 bases between them. CDR3: CSARDDSYEQYF. The CDR3 DNA reads as TGCAGCGCCCGGGACGACTCCTACGAGCAGTACTTC.

The J gene is TRBJ2-1, the V gene TRBV4-3; the D is unclear. In germline, CDR1 is LGHNA, CDR2 YSLEER. The CDR3 contains 17 residues. V was trimmed by 1 base and J by 0 bases, leaving 13 bases between them. The CDR3 DNA is TGCGCCAGCAGCCAAGTTTTAGATCTGAGCTCCTACAATGAGCAGTTCTTC. This translates into CASSQVLDLSSYNEQFF.

V usage is TRBV4-1 and J usage is TRBJ1-2; D unclear. Looked up from germline, CDR1 is MGHRA and CDR2 is YSYEKL. The CDR3 loop spans 14 amino acids. The V end lost 1 base, the J end lost 3 bases, and 9 bases lay between the germline ends. The CDR3 loop is CASSQGDRDYGYTF. The CDR3 nucleotides are TGCGCCAGCAGCCAAGGCGATAGAGACTATGGCTACACCTTC.

The rearrangement uses TRBV5-1 and TRBJ1-1; 9 bases fit TRBD1. CDR3 length: 16 residues. V was clipped by 2 bases and J by 0 bases; unmatched bases: 5. In germline, CDR1 is SGHRS, CDR2 YFSETQ. As DNA, the CDR3 is TGCGCCAGCAGCTTACAGGGGGCTCTCATGAACACTGAAGCTTTCTTT. It specifies CASSLQGALMNTEAFF. Filled out from reference TRBV5-1 and TRBJ1-1, the complete variable domain reads KAGVTQTPRYLIKTRGQQVTLSCSPISGHRSVSWYQQTPGQGLQFLFEYFSETQRNKGNFPGRFSGRQFSNSRSEMNVSTLELGDSALYLCASSLQGALMNTEAFFGQGTRLTVV.

This clonotype has a handful of counts. V usage is TRBV11-2 and J usage is TRBJ2-7; 8 nucleotides agree with TRBD1. Trimming at V came to 5 bases and at J to 4 bases, leaving 4 bases not matched to a gene. Germline assignment: CDR1 SGHAT and CDR2 FQNNGV. The CDR3 contains 13 residues. The CDR3 loop is CASSRRQGYEQYF. The DNA of the CDR3 is TGTGCCAGCAGCCGACGACAGGGGTACGAGCAGTACTTC.

The sample holds a few counts of this clonotype. J is TRBJ1-6 and V is TRBV4-2, with no clear D. The germline gives CDR1 LGHNA, CDR2 YNFKEQ. The CDR3 loop spans 14 amino acids. With 4 bases removed from V and 9 bases from J, the gap between germline ends came to 13 bases. The CDR3 region is CASSPHTDGSPLHF. CDR3 coding DNA: TGTGCCAGCAGCCCCCATACCGACGGTTCACCCCTCCACTTT.

This chain links TRBV5-6 with TRBJ2-3; 8 bases fit TRBD1. This CDR3 spans 15 amino acids. The V and J ends lost 4 bases and 2 bases, in that order; junction bases with no gene match: 6. Germline CDR1 is SGHDT and CDR2 is YYEEEE. CDR3 sequence: CASSTSDRATDTQYF. The CDR3 DNA reads TGTGCCAGCAGCACCTCGGACAGGGCCACAGATACGCAGTATTTT. Full variable domain (rest looked up from reference TRBV5-6 and TRBJ2-3): DAGVTQSPTHLIKTRGQQVTLRCSPKSGHDTVSWYQQALGQGPQFIFQYYEEEERQRGNFPDRFSGHQFPNYSSELNVNALLLGDSALYLCASSTSDRATDTQYFGPGTRLTVL.

This clonotype was seen only a few times. The V gene is TRBV25-1, the J gene TRBJ2-1, with TRBD2 identical over 9 bases. Trimming cost V 0 bases and J 7 bases; bases outside gene matches: 13. The CDR3 totals 18 residues. Germline CDR1 reads MGHDK; CDR2 reads SYGVNS. This CDR3 reads CASSEYPPRLREGNEQFF. The CDR3 bases are TGTGCCAGCAGTGAATACCCCCCTAGGTTGCGGGAGGGTAATGAGCAGTTCTTC.

This rearrangement joins TRBV5-1 to TRBJ1-2, with D possibly TRBD1 on 5 matching bases. V gave up 5 bases and J gave up 5 bases, with 10 bases separating them. The CDR3 runs to 12 residues. CDR1 and CDR2 (germline): SGHRS, YFSETQ. The CDR3, as DNA: TGCGCCAGCAGTATAACAGGATATGGCTACACCTTC. Translation: CASSITGYGYTF. The full variable domain, rest sourced from reference TRBV5-1 and TRBJ1-2, is KAGVTQTPRYLIKTRGQQVTLSCSPISGHRSVSWYQQTPGQGLQFLFEYFSETQRNKGNFPGRFSGRQFSNSRSEMNVSTLELGDSALYLCASSITGYGYTFGSGTRLTVV.